This TCR beta chain stems from a study of shared clonotypes between healthy human individuals. Clones were read by immunoSEQ multiplex PCR, and TCRdb kept only the in-frame ones, dropping some. The data hold approximately 240,000 clones, with over 60% observed a single time. V was shortened by 5 bases and J by 3 bases, with 4 bases between the two germline ends. The CDR3 length is 11 residues. Germline assignment: CDR1 MNHEY and CDR2 SVGAGI. This clone was seen more than once but under ten times. The sample taken for sequencing was memory CD4+ T cells sorted from blood. Subset reported: CD45RA-negative fraction. The V and J genes are TRBV6-5 and TRBJ1-2; D not certain. This receptor was identified in a young man in good health. CDR3 DNA sequence: TGTGCCAGCAGTCCCGACTATGGCTACACCTTC. Translation gives CASSPDYGYTF.